This entry lists 19 T cell receptor beta chains sequenced from one sample in a study of blood T cell repertoires in COVID-19. The table came from immunoSEQ multiplex PCR; TCRdb's copy has only in-frame clones and leaves some out. The table shows approximately 250,000 clones, with around 90% occurring only once. Sequencing used PBMCs or T cells enriched from blood (not recorded which). These receptors originate from a woman under 40 who had recovered from COVID-19.

The genes are TRBV7-9 and TRBJ1-2; D call uncertain. The CDR3 contains 16 residues. Deletions cut 5 bases from V and 5 bases from J, with 21 bases between. From germline, CDR1 is SEHNR and CDR2 FQNEAQ (reference sequence). The CDR3 nucleotides read TGTGCCAGCAGCACCATGAGCGGACCTCGCGGGTATGGCTACACCTTC. Translated: CASSTMSGPRGYGYTF.

This clone was found once. The V call is TRBV5-4, the J call TRBJ2-7; TRBD2 agrees at 12 bases. CDR1 SGHNT and CDR2 YYREEE come from the germline V gene (reference sequence). The J segment lost 5 bases and the V segment lost 4 bases, leaving 4 bases of the junction unmatched. The CDR3 extends over 14 amino acids. The CDR3 sequence is CASSQTSGSHEQYF. The CDR3 nucleotides read TGTGCCAGCAGCCAGACTAGCGGGAGCCACGAGCAGTACTTC.

The chain combines TRBV18 with TRBJ2-5; the match to TRBD1 covers 8 bases. V gave up 2 bases and J gave up 2 bases; unmatched junction bases: 7. The CDR3 runs 16 residues. Germline CDR1 is KGHSH and CDR2 is LQKENI. As DNA, the CDR3 is TGTGCCAGCTCACCAGGGACAGGTAGTCAGCAAGAGACCCAGTACTTC. It codes for CASSPGTGSQQETQYF. The variable domain in full, completed from reference TRBV18 and TRBJ2-5, reads NAGVMQNPRHLVRRRGQEARLRCSPMKGHSHVYWYRQLPEEGLKFMVYLQKENIIDESGMPKERFSAEFPKEGPSILRIQQVVRGDSAAYFCASSPGTGSQQETQYFGPGTRLLVL.

The rearrangement links TRBV2 to TRBJ1-5; 8 bases match TRBD1. The V and J ends lost 3 bases and 3 bases, in that order; junction bases with no gene match: 4. This CDR3 contains 15 residues. The germline gives CDR1 SNHLY, CDR2 FYNNEI. CDR3 nucleotides: TGTGCCAGCAGTGAGGTGACAGGGGCCAATCAGCCCCAGCATTTT. Amino acids: CASSEVTGANQPQHF.

V usage is TRBV7-8 and J usage is TRBJ2-7, with a tentative D call TRBD1 (6 bases). The CDR3 runs 18 residues. Germline CDR1 is SGHVS and CDR2 is FQNEAQ. V was clipped by 5 bases and J by 3 bases, with 26 bases between them. CDR3 in DNA: TGTGCCAGCAGCCCGAGAGGCGTAGTGAACGTGGGACACTACGAGCAGTACTTC. Translation gives CASSPRGVVNVGHYEQYF.

J is TRBJ1-1 and V is TRBV9; no firm D call. CDR1 SGDLS and CDR2 YYNGEE come from the germline V gene. This CDR3 has 15 amino acids. Trimming shortened V by 0 bases and J by 5 bases, and 14 bases separated the two germline ends. CDR3 DNA sequence: TGTGCCAGCAGCGTAGACGCACACCTCGGGACTGAAGCTTTCTTT. This codes for CASSVDAHLGTEAFF. The full variable domain, its missing parts supplied by reference TRBV9 and TRBJ1-1, is DSGVTQTPKHLITATGQRVTLRCSPRSGDLSVYWYQQSLDQGLQFLIQYYNGEERAKGNILERFSAQQFPDLHSELNLSSLELGDSALYFCASSVDAHLGTEAFFGQGTRLTVV.

The V call is TRBV3-1 (or the pseudogene TRBV3-2), the J call TRBJ1-6, with D perhaps TRBD1 (5 bases). CDR1 and CDR2 (germline): LGHDT, YNNKEL (reference sequence). CDR3 length equals 15 residues. The ends were cut back, 2 bases at V and 6 bases at J, with 11 bases in the middle. The CDR3 region is CASSQPRGGNSPLHF. CDR3 in DNA: TGTGCCAGCAGCCAACCACGGGGGGGTAATTCACCCCTCCACTTT.

The table lists this clone with a count of one. The chain carries TRBV11-3 and TRBJ1-2; perhaps TRBD1 as D (6 bases). Trimming pared 5 bases from V and 4 bases from J, leaving 17 bases between. Germline V CDR1 and CDR2: SGHNT, YENEEA. This CDR3 has 15 amino acids. In nucleotides, the CDR3 is TGTGCCAGCAGCCCGACCCGGACAGAACCCTATGGCTACACCTTC. It translates to CASSPTRTEPYGYTF.

The chain carries TRBV23-1 and TRBJ2-7; 11 bases map to TRBD1. TRBV23-1 has ORF status, its function being uncertain. This CDR3 contains 15 residues. J lost 1 base, V lost 6 bases, and 5 bases had no gene match. CDR3 nucleotide sequence: TGCGCCAGCAGGCCGGGACAGGGGGATTCCTACGAGCAGTACTTC. Protein sequence: CASRPGQGDSYEQYF.

J is TRBJ2-7 and V is TRBV7-9, with TRBD1 matching 9 bases. Germline V gives CDR1 SEHNR, CDR2 FQNEAQ (reference sequence). The J segment lost 0 bases and the V segment lost 2 bases, leaving 2 bases of the junction unmatched. This CDR3 has 15 amino acids. CDR3 nucleotide sequence: TGTGCCAGCAGCTTAAGACAGGGGGACTCCTACGAGCAGTACTTC. Translating gives CASSLRQGDSYEQYF.

In this sample, this clone turned up once. The chain carries TRBV27 and TRBJ1-6; a weak D match, TRBD1 (6 bases). The CDR3 is made up of 14 amino acids. Trimming shortened V by 4 bases and J by 7 bases, and 11 bases separated the two germline ends. The germline V gene has CDR1 MNHEY and CDR2 SMNVEV (reference sequence). The DNA of the CDR3 is TGTGCCAGCAGTTGGGCGACAGGCAATTCACCCCTCCACTTT. The encoded protein is CASSWATGNSPLHF.

V usage is TRBV24-1 and J usage is TRBJ2-4, with D maybe TRBD1 (5 bases). The CDR3 extends over 17 amino acids. Trimming removed 0 bases at V and 1 base at J, with 12 bases between. Germline lookup yields CDR1 KGHDR and CDR2 SFDVKD. The CDR3 region is CATSDLRFKGAKNIQYF. CDR3 DNA sequence: TGTGCCACCAGTGATTTGAGATTTAAGGGGGCCAAAAACATTCAGTACTTC.

There are a few counts of this clone. The chain recombines TRBV3-1 (or the pseudogene TRBV3-2) with TRBJ2-7, with 8 positions matching TRBD1. The CDR3 spans 14 residues. Germline CDR1 reads LGHDT; CDR2 reads YNNKEL (reference sequence). Losses at the gene ends were 5 bases for V and 2 bases for J; bases not matched to a gene: 5. The CDR3 bases are TGTGCCAGCAGCGGGTACAGGGGGACCTACGAGCAGTACTTC. As protein: CASSGYRGTYEQYF.

The chain has TRBV20-1 and TRBJ1-1; D is possibly TRBD1 (5 bases). Per germline, CDR1 DFQATT and CDR2 SNEGSKA (reference sequence). Trimming removed 3 bases from V and 0 bases from J, with 11 bases in between. The CDR3 runs 14 residues. CDR3 bases: TGCAGTGCTAGTAGGGGCAGCATGAACACTGAAGCTTTCTTT. Translation gives CSASRGSMNTEAFF.

The chain carries TRBV28 and TRBJ2-3; 13 positions agree with TRBD2. The CDR3 totals 18 residues. CDR1 is MDHEN, CDR2 SYDVKM, per germline. After removal of 6 bases from V and 5 bases from J, the junction contained 14 bases not matched to a gene. DNA of the CDR3: TGTGCCAGCAGCCTTTACACTGGACTAGCGGGAGCAGGAGATACGCAGTATTTT. Translation gives CASSLYTGLAGAGDTQYF.

The CDR3 nucleotides read TGTGCCAGCAGCGGAGGGGGACTAGCGGTGTATGAGCAGTTCTTC. This codes for CASSGGGLAVYEQFF. V is TRBV9 and J is TRBJ2-1; 11 bases are a match to TRBD2. The CDR3 is 15 amino acids. The V gene end was trimmed by 3 bases and the J gene end by 8 bases; junction bases not matched to a gene: 7. Germline-derived CDR1 and CDR2 are SGDLS and YYNGEE.

V and J are TRBV2 and TRBJ1-6, with D maybe TRBD1 (5 bases). Trimming cost V 4 bases and J 15 bases, with 13 bases left between them. There are 12 residues in the CDR3. CDR1 and CDR2 (germline): SNHLY, FYNNEI. Here the CDR3 reads CASSARQSYLHF. CDR3 coding DNA: TGTGCCAGCAGTGCCAGACAGTCCTACCTCCACTTT.

The V gene is TRBV3-1 (or the pseudogene TRBV3-2), the J gene TRBJ2-7, with D possibly TRBD1 on 6 matching bases. Trimming shortened V by 4 bases and J by 1 base, and 14 bases separated the two germline ends. CDR3 length equals 15 residues. CDR1 is LGHDT and CDR2 is YNNKEL in the germline V gene (reference sequence). The CDR3 sequence is CASSRAIQGSYEQYF. DNA of the CDR3: TGTGCCAGCAGCCGAGCCATACAGGGTTCCTACGAGCAGTACTTC.

The chain links TRBV27 to TRBJ2-7; D possibly corresponds to TRBD1 (5 bases). This CDR3 is 14 amino acids long. CDR1 MNHEY and CDR2 SMNVEV come from the germline V gene (reference sequence). The germline V and J ends were trimmed by 3 bases and 2 bases, with 11 bases remaining between them. Here the CDR3 DNA reads TGTGCCAGCAGTTTGAAAGGGGCCGCCTACGAGCAGTACTTC. This gives the protein CASSLKGAAYEQYF.